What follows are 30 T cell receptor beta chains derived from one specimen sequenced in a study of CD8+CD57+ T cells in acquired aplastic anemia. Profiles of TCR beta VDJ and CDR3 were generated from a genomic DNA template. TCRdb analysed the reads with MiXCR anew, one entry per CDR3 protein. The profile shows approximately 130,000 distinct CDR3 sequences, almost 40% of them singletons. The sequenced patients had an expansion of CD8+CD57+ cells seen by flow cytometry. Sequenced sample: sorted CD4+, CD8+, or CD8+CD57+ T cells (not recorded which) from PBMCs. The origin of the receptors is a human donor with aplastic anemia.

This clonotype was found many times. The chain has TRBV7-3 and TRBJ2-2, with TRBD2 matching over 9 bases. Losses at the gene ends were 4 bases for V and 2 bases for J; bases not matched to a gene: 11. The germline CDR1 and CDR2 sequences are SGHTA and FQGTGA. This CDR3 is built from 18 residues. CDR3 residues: CASSSRTSGLANTGELFF. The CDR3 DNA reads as TGTGCCAGCAGCTCACGAACTTCGGGACTAGCCAACACCGGGGAGCTGTTTTTT.

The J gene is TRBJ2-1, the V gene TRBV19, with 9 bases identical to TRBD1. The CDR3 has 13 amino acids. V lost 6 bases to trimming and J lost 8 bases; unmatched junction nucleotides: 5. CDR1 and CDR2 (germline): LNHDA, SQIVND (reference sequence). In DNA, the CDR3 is TGTGCCAGTAGGGAAACAGGGGGCCATGAGCAGTTCTTC. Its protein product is CASRETGGHEQFF. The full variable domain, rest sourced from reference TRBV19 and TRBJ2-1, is DGGITQSPKYLFRKEGQNVTLSCEQNLNHDAMYWYRQDPGQGLRLIYYSQIVNDFQKGDIAEGYSVSREKKESFPLTVTSAQKNPTAFYLCASRETGGHEQFFGPGTRLTVL.

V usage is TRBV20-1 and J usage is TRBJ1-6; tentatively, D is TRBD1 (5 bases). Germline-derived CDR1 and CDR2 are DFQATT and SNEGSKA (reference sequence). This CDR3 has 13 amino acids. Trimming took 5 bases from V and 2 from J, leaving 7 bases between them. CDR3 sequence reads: CSAAGTYNSPLHF. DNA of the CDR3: TGCAGTGCTGCAGGGACCTATAATTCACCCCTCCACTTT.

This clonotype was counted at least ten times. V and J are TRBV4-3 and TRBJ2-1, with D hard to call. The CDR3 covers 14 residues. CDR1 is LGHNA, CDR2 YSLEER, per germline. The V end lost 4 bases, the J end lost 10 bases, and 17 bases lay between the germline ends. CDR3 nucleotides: TGCGCCAGCAGCCGGGTGGCCCTCGAAGGGGAGCAGTTCTTC. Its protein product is CASSRVALEGEQFF.

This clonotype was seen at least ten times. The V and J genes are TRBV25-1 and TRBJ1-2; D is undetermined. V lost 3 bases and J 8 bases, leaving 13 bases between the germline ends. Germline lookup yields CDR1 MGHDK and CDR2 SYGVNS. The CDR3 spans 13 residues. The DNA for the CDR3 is TGTGCCAGCAGTGAGCAAGGGCAGAAAGGCTACACCTTC. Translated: CASSEQGQKGYTF.

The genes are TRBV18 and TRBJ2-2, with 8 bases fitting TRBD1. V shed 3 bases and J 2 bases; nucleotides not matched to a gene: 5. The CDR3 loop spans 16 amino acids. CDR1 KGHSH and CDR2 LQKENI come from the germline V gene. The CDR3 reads CASSPSQGANTGELFF. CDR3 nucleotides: TGTGCCAGCTCACCCAGCCAGGGGGCTAACACCGGGGAGCTGTTTTTT.

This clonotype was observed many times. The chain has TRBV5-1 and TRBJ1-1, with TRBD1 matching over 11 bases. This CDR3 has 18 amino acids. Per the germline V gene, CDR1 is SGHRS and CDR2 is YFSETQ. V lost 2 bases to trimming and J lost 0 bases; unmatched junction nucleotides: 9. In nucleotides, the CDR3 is TGCGCCAGCAGCTTCGGGACAGGGGGAATACCCATGAACACTGAAGCTTTCTTT. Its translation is CASSFGTGGIPMNTEAFF.

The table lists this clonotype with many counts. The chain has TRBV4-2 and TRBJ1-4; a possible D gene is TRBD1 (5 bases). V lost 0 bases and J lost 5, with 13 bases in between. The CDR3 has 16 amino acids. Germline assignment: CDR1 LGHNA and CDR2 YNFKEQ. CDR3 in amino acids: CASSQDGGSLNEKLFF. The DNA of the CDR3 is TGTGCCAGCAGCCAAGATGGGGGGAGTTTGAATGAAAAACTGTTTTTT.

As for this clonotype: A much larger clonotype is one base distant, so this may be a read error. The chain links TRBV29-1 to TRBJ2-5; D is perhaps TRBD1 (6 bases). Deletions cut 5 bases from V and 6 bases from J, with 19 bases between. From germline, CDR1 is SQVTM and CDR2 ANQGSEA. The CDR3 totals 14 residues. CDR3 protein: CSVTNLDSGKTQYF. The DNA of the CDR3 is TGCAGCGTTACGAACTTGGACAGTGGAAAGACCCAGTACTTC.

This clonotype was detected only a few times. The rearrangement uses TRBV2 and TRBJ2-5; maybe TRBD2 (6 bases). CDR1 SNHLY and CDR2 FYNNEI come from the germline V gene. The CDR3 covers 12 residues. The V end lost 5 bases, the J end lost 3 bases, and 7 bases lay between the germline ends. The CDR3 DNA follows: TGTGCCAGCAGTAGGACTAAAGAGACCCAGTACTTC. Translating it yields CASSRTKETQYF.

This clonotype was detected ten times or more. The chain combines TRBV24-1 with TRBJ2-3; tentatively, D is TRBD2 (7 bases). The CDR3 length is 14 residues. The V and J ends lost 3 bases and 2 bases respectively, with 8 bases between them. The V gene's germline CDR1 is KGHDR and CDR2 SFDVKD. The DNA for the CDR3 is TGTGCCACCAGTGATCGGGGGGCCACAGATACGCAGTATTTT. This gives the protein CATSDRGATDTQYF.

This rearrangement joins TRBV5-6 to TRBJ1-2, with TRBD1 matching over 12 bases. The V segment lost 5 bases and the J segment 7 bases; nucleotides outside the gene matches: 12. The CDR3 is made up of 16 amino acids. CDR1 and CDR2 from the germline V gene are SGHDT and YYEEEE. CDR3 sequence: CASSFPGTGGGSGYTF. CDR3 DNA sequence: TGTGCCAGCAGTTTCCCCGGGACAGGGGGCGGGAGTGGCTACACCTTC.

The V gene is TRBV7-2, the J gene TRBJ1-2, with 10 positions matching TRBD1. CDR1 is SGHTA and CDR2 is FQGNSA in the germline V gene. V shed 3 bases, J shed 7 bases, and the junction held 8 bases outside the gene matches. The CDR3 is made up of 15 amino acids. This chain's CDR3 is CASSLPGQGYGGYTF. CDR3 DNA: TGTGCCAGCAGCTTGCCGGGACAGGGGTACGGTGGCTACACCTTC.

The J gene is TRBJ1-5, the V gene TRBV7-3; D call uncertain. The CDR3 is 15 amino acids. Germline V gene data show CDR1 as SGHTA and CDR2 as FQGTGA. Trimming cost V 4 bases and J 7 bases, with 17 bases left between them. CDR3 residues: CASSSVTRVNQPQHF. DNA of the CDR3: TGTGCCAGCAGCTCCGTTACCCGAGTAAACCAGCCCCAGCATTTT.

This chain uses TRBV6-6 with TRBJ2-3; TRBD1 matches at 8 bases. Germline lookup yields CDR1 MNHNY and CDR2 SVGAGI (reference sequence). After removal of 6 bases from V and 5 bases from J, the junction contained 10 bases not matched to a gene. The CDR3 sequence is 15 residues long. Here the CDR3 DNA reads TGTGCCAGCAGCCGGACAGGGTCTGATGGAGATACGCAGTATTTT. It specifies CASSRTGSDGDTQYF.

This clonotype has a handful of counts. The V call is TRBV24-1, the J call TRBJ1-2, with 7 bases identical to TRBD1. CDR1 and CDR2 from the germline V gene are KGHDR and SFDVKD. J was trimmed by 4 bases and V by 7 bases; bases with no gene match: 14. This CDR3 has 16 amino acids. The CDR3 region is CATSSPGQPEGYGYTF. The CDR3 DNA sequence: TGTGCCACCAGCAGTCCGGGACAGCCCGAAGGCTATGGCTACACCTTC.

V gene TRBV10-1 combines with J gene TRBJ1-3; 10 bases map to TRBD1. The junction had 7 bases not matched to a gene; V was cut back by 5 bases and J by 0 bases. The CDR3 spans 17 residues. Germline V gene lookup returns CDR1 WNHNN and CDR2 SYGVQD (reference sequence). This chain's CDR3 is CASSTVGQGGSGNTIYF. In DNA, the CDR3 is TGCGCCAGCAGTACGGTCGGACAGGGGGGCTCTGGAAACACCATATATTTT.

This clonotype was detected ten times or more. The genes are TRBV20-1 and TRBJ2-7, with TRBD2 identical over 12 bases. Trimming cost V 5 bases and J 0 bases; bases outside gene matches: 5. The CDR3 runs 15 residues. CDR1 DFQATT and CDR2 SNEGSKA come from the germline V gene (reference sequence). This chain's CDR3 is CSARGLAGSSYEQYF. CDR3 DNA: TGCAGTGCTCGAGGACTAGCGGGGAGCTCCTACGAGCAGTACTTC.

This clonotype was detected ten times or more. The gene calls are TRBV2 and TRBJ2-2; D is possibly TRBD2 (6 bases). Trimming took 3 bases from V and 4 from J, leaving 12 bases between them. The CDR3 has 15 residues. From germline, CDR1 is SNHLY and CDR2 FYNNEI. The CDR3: CASSDSEGGTGELFF. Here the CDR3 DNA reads TGTGCCAGCAGTGACTCGGAGGGTGGCACCGGGGAGCTGTTTTTT. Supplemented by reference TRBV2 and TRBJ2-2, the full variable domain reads EPEVTQTPSHQVTQMGQEVILRCVPISNHLYFYWYRQILGQKVEFLVSFYNNEISEKSEIFDDQFSVERPDGSNFTLKIRSTKLEDSAMYFCASSDSEGGTGELFFGEGSRLTVL.

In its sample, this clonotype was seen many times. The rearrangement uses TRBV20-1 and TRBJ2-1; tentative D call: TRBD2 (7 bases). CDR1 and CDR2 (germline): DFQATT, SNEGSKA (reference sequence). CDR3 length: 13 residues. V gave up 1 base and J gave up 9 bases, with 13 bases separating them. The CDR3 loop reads CSARGGGGGEQFF. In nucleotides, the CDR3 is TGCAGTGCTAGAGGCGGGGGCGGTGGTGAGCAGTTCTTC.

CDR3 in DNA: TGTGCCAGCAGCTTAGGGGTAGCGGGGGGTACTCTCGTCGAGCAGTACTTC. Translating it yields CASSLGVAGGTLVEQYF. This sequence joins TRBV11-2 and TRBJ2-7, with 10 bases aligning to TRBD2. J gave up 6 bases and V 1 base, and 12 bases lay outside the gene matches. The CDR3 consists of 17 residues. Per germline, CDR1 SGHAT and CDR2 FQNNGV. Variable domain in full (rest from reference TRBV11-2 and TRBJ2-7): EAGVAQSPRYKIIEKRQSVAFWCNPISGHATLYWYQQILGQGPKLLIQFQNNGVVDDSQLPKDRFSAERLKGVDSTLKIQPAKLEDSAVYLCASSLGVAGGTLVEQYFGPGTRLTVT.

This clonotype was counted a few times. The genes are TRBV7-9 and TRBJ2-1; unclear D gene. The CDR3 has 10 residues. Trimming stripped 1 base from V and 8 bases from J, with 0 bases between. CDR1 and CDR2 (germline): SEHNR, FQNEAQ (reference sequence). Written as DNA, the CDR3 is TGTGCCAGCAGCTTAGATGAGCAGTTCTTC. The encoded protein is CASSLDEQFF.

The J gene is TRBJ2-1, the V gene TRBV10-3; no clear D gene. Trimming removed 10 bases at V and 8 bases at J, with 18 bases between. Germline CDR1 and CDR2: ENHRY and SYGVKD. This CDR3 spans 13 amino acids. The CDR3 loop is CATTTGGEDEQFF. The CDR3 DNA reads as TGTGCCACCACCACCGGCGGAGAGGATGAGCAGTTCTTC.

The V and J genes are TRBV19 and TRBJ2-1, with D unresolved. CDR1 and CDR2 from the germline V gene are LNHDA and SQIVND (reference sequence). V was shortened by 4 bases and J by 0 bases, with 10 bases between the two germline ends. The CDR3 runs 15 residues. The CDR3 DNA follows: TGTGCCAGTAGTAGCCAAGCGAGCTCCTACAATGAGCAGTTCTTC. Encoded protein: CASSSQASSYNEQFF.

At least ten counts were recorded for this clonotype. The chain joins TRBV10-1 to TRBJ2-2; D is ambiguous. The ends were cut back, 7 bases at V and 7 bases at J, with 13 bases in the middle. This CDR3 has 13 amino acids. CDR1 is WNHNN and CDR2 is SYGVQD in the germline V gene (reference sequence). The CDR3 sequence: CASNERVNGELFF. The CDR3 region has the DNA TGCGCCAGCAATGAAAGGGTCAACGGGGAGCTGTTTTTT.

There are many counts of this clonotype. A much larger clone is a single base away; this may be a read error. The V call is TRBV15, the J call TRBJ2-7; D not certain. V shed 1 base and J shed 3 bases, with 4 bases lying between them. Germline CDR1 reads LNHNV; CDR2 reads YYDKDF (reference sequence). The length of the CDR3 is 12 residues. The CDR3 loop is CATSRVGYEQYF. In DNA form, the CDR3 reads TGTGCCACCAGCAGAGTTGGCTACGAGCAGTACTTC.

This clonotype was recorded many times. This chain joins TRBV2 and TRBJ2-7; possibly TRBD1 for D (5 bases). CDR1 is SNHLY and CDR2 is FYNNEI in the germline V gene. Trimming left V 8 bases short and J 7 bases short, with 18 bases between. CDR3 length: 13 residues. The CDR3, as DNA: TGTGCCAGCGGGGCCTACCCTACCCGGGAGCAGTACGTC. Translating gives CASGAYPTREQYV.

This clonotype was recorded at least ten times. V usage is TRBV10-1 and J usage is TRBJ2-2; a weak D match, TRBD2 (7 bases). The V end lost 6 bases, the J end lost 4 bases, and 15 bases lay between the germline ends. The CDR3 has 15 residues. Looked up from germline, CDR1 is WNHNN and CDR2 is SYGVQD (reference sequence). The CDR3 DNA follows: TGCGCCAGCAGCAGGGGAGGGTCGGGCACCGGGGAGCTGTTTTTT. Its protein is CASSRGGSGTGELFF.

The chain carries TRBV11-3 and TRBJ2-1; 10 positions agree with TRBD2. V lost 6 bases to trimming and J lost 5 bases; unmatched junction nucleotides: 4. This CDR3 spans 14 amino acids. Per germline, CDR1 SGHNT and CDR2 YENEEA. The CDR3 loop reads CASSRAGGHNEQFF. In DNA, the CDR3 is TGTGCCAGCAGTAGAGCGGGGGGGCACAATGAGCAGTTCTTC. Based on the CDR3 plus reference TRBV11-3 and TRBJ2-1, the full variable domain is EAGVVQSPRYKIIEKKQPVAFWCNPISGHNTLYWYLQNLGQGPELLIRYENEEAVDDSQLPKDRFSAERLKGVDSTLKIQPAELGDSAVYLCASSRAGGHNEQFFGPGTRLTVL.

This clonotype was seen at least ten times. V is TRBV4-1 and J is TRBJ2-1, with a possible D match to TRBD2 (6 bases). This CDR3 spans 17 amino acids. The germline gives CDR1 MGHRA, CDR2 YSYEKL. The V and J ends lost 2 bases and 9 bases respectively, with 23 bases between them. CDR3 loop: CASSQPAVPLPGGEQFF. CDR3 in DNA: TGCGCCAGCAGCCAACCTGCCGTGCCCCTTCCCGGGGGTGAGCAGTTCTTC.